This T cell receptor beta chain emerged from a study of T cell responses to AZD1222 COVID-19 vaccine. The CDR3 length is 15 residues. Germline V gene data show CDR1 as KGHSH and CDR2 as LQKENI. Trimming removed 5 bases at V and 2 bases at J, with 10 bases between. The method was immunoSEQ multiplex PCR; TCRdb's version includes in-frame clones alone and lacks a portion of them. The table has around 200,000 clones, 90% to 95% seen once. The receptor comes from an adult who received the MenACWY meningococcal vaccine as a control. This chain joins TRBV18 and TRBJ1-6; weak D call: TRBD1 (6 bases). The material sequenced was peripheral blood, taken 28 days after the second dose of the MenACWY control vaccine. CDR3 DNA sequence: TGTGCCAGCTCAAACAGGGACCCCTATAATTCACCCCTCCACTTT. Protein: CASSNRDPYNSPLHF.